Each of the 30 T cell receptor beta chains below was sequenced from the same sample in a study of beta chain features in type 1 diabetes (dated by TCRdb to 2017 to 2018). Library construction relied on the immunoSEQ multiplex PCR assay. The entire amount of isolated RNA was reverse transcribed using the High Capacity cDNA Reverse Transcription Kit, so the sequenced TCRB transcripts were expressed ones. TCRdb carries this immuneACCESS record with in-frame sequences only. Its versions omit some clonotypes, under half of them owing to an unresolved V gene in the studies checked, with the rest unexplained. This sample is represented by over 120,000 clones; around 13% of them were singletons. Roughly 1.3% of the sample is in the top ten clones. Study-level results and caveats: A moderate but significant shortening of TCRB CDR3 length was observed in type 1 diabetes patients in all four CD4+ subsets.

Their cognate antigens are unknown. Sequenced material: central memory CD4+ T cells from blood. All receptors come from a young man with type 1 diabetes.

The chain is built from TRBV18 and TRBJ2-1, with TRBD1 identical over 12 bases. Germline values: CDR1 KGHSH, CDR2 LQKENI. J gave up 8 bases and V 7 bases, and 9 bases lay outside the gene matches. The CDR3 has 15 amino acids. The CDR3 DNA reads as TGTGCCAGCTTCCGGGGACAGGGGGCCAACGATGAGCAGTTCTTC. Residues: CASFRGQGANDEQFF.

V usage is TRBV6-1 and J usage is TRBJ2-3; D call uncertain. The CDR3 has 15 amino acids. The germline V gene has CDR1 MNHNS and CDR2 SASEGT. The ends were cut back, 4 bases at V and 1 base at J, with 12 bases in the middle. DNA for the CDR3: TGTGCCAGCAGTGTCTCAATCCTGGGCACAGATACGCAGTATTTT. It is translated as CASSVSILGTDTQYF.

This clone was seen at least ten times. This chain joins TRBV28 and TRBJ1-2; 9 positions agree with TRBD1. The germline V gene has CDR1 MDHEN and CDR2 SYDVKM. The CDR3 totals 13 residues. With 6 bases clipped from V and 7 bases from J, the junction kept 6 bases outside the gene matches. This chain's CDR3 is CASRWTGASGYTF. CDR3 coding DNA: TGTGCCAGCAGGTGGACAGGGGCTAGTGGCTACACCTTC.

The genes are TRBV7-2 and TRBJ1-5; no definite D call. Trimming took off 10 bases at V and 1 base at J, with 8 bases between the two ends. Germline CDR1 SGHTA, CDR2 FQGNSA. The CDR3 is 12 residues long. The CDR3: CAIKDSNQPQHF. For the CDR3, the DNA is TGTGCCATCAAGGACAGCAATCAGCCCCAGCATTTT.

This clone was seen a few times. The gene calls are TRBV27 and TRBJ1-4, with D possibly being TRBD1 (6 bases). This CDR3 comprises 14 residues. The germline V and J ends were trimmed by 5 bases and 8 bases, with 15 bases remaining between them. Germline loops: CDR1 MNHEY, CDR2 SMNVEV (reference sequence). The CDR3 region has the DNA TGTGCCAGCAGTAAACAGGGCGTGGAGGAAAAACTGTTTTTT. Translation gives CASSKQGVEEKLFF.

DNA for the CDR3: TGCGCCAGCAGCTCGAGCGGACAGGGGACCTCCTACGAGCAGTACTTC. Translation gives CASSSSGQGTSYEQYF. The chain joins TRBV5-1 to TRBJ2-7; 9 bases match TRBD1. The ends lost 3 bases at V and 0 bases at J; junction bases unmatched: 7. CDR3 length equals 16 residues. Per germline, CDR1 SGHRS and CDR2 YFSETQ. Variable domain in full (rest from reference TRBV5-1 and TRBJ2-7): KAGVTQTPRYLIKTRGQQVTLSCSPISGHRSVSWYQQTPGQGLQFLFEYFSETQRNKGNFPGRFSGRQFSNSRSEMNVSTLELGDSALYLCASSSSGQGTSYEQYFGPGTRLTVT.

This clone was found a few times. The gene calls are TRBV18 and TRBJ2-2, with D perhaps matching TRBD1 or TRBD2 (5 bases each). Trimming pared 2 bases from V and 0 bases from J, leaving 13 bases between. Per germline, CDR1 KGHSH and CDR2 LQKENI. The CDR3 extends over 17 amino acids. CDR3 in DNA: TGTGCCAGCTCACCAGTCTCCGGGACCGCGAACACCGGGGAGCTGTTTTTT. It encodes CASSPVSGTANTGELFF.

The sample holds a few counts of this clone. The chain links TRBV5-6 to TRBJ2-7, with TRBD2 matching over 7 bases. Germline V lookup: CDR1 SGHDT, CDR2 YYEEEE. The CDR3 has 14 residues. V dropped 2 bases and J dropped 4; count of bases not matched to a gene: 6. CDR3 nucleotide sequence: TGTGCCAGCAGCTTTATTCAGGGAGGGTACGAGCAGTACTTC. Protein sequence: CASSFIQGGYEQYF.

This clone has ten or more counts. This chain uses TRBV7-9 with TRBJ2-3; D uncertain. The CDR3 totals 14 residues. V was shortened by 4 bases and J by 3 bases, with 11 bases between the two germline ends. Germline V gene lookup returns CDR1 SEHNR and CDR2 FQNEAQ (reference sequence). The DNA for the CDR3 is TGTGCCAGCAGCTCCGGGTCCATAACAGATACGCAGTATTTT. Protein product: CASSSGSITDTQYF.

This clone turned up a few times. The chain combines TRBV5-4 with TRBJ2-5; possibly TRBD2 for D (5 bases). Germline assignment: CDR1 SGHNT and CDR2 YYREEE (reference sequence). Trimming pared 4 bases from V and 1 base from J, leaving 11 bases between. The CDR3 extends over 14 amino acids. This CDR3 is CASSQDGVQETQYF. Here the CDR3 DNA reads TGTGCCAGCAGCCAAGACGGGGTCCAAGAGACCCAGTACTTC.

This clone was seen only a few times. The rearrangement uses TRBV7-6 and TRBJ2-7; 11 bases line up with TRBD2. The trim removed 5 bases at V and 2 bases at J, leaving 5 bases unmatched. Germline V gene data show CDR1 as SGHVS and CDR2 as FNYEAQ. This CDR3 is 15 amino acids long. CDR3 bases: TGTGCCAGCAGCCTCGGGACTAGCGGCACCTACGAGCAGTACTTC. It specifies CASSLGTSGTYEQYF.

Note on this clone: Other DNA sequences in this sample translate to the same CDR3. The V gene is TRBV29-1, the J gene TRBJ2-2; tentatively, D is TRBD1 (6 bases). V lost 3 bases, J lost 4 bases, and 12 bases lay in between. The length of the CDR3 is 14 residues. Germline assignment: CDR1 SQVTM and CDR2 ANQGSEA. This CDR3 reads CSVDRGWSTGELFF. DNA of the CDR3: TGCAGCGTTGACAGGGGATGGAGCACCGGGGAGCTGTTTTTT.

This clone was seen ten or more times. The V call is TRBV2, the J call TRBJ2-7; D is unclear. The CDR3 covers 13 residues. V was clipped by 3 bases and J by 2 bases, with 8 bases between them. CDR1 is SNHLY, CDR2 FYNNEI, per germline. CDR3: CASSEIAAYEQYF. CDR3 sequence (DNA): TGTGCCAGCAGTGAGATCGCTGCCTACGAGCAGTACTTC.

This clone occurred a few times. The chain combines TRBV19 with TRBJ2-1; D is ambiguous. Germline assignment: CDR1 LNHDA and CDR2 SQIVND (reference sequence). This CDR3 spans 15 amino acids. V lost 3 bases and J lost 0, with 9 bases in between. CDR3 in DNA: TGTGCCAGTAGTATCCCCGGGTACTCCTACAATGAGCAGTTCTTC. Its translation is CASSIPGYSYNEQFF.

This clone occurred many times. V usage is TRBV13 and J usage is TRBJ2-7, with TRBD2 as a possible D gene (5 bases). The CDR3 runs to 15 residues. From germline, CDR1 is PRHDT and CDR2 FYEKMQ (reference sequence). V shed 4 bases and J shed 2 bases, with 15 bases lying between them. CDR3 sequence: CASSSRVTNTYEQYF. The CDR3 nucleotides are TGTGCCAGCAGCTCGCGGGTAACTAACACCTACGAGCAGTACTTC.

In its sample, this clone was seen a few times. J is TRBJ2-7 and V is TRBV7-8, with D uncertain. V was clipped by 1 base and J by 3 bases, with 10 bases between them. Germline CDR1 and CDR2: SGHVS and FQNEAQ. CDR3 length: 14 residues. This CDR3 is CASSLEEWRYEQYF. The CDR3 DNA reads TGTGCCAGCAGCTTAGAGGAATGGCGCTACGAGCAGTACTTC.

The V and J genes are TRBV11-1 and TRBJ2-1, with a possible D match to TRBD2 (6 bases). This CDR3 is 14 amino acids long. V dropped 4 bases and J dropped 4 bases, with 11 bases sitting between them. Germline CDR1 reads SGHAT; CDR2 reads FQDESV (reference sequence). CDR3 DNA: TGTGCCAGCAGCTACGGCGGGGTTTACAATGAGCAGTTCTTC. This sequence encodes CASSYGGVYNEQFF.

V gene TRBV7-9 combines with J gene TRBJ1-2; unclear D gene. Trimming took 2 bases from V and 7 from J, leaving 17 bases between them. The V gene's germline CDR1 is SEHNR and CDR2 FQNEAQ (reference sequence). The CDR3 contains 15 residues. The CDR3 nucleotides are TGTGCCAGCAGCTTATCTAATCCGGGAGGTAGTGGCTACACCTTC. Translation: CASSLSNPGGSGYTF. Full variable domain (remainder filled in from reference TRBV7-9 and TRBJ1-2): DTGVSQNPRHKITKRGQNVTFRCDPISEHNRLYWYRQTLGQGPEFLTYFQNEAQLEKSRLLSDRFSAERPKGSFSTLEIQRTEQGDSAMYLCASSLSNPGGSGYTFGSGTRLTVV.

This sequence joins TRBV2 and TRBJ2-7, with D possibly matching TRBD2 (6 bases). The ends were cut back, 6 bases at V and 4 bases at J, with 7 bases in the middle. The germline CDR1 and CDR2 sequences are SNHLY and FYNNEI. This CDR3 contains 11 residues. CDR3 region: CASRGLYEQYF. As DNA, the CDR3 is TGTGCCAGCAGGGGACTGTACGAGCAGTACTTC.

This clone was observed at least ten times. The gene calls are TRBV5-4 and TRBJ2-6, with unresolved D. Germline lookup yields CDR1 SGHNT and CDR2 YYREEE (reference sequence). V was clipped by 0 bases and J by 2 bases, with 6 bases between them. The CDR3 covers 15 residues. CDR3 in DNA: TGTGCCAGCAGCTTGGCCCTTGCTGGGGCCAACGTCCTGACTTTC. It codes for CASSLALAGANVLTF.

This clone appeared a few times. The rearrangement joins TRBV6-6 to TRBJ2-1; D gene ambiguous. Germline CDR1 MNHNY, CDR2 SVGAGI (reference sequence). CDR3 size: 14 residues. The V end lost 6 bases, the J end lost 3 bases, and 12 bases lay between the germline ends. The CDR3 is CASSLRAGYNEQFF. The CDR3 DNA follows: TGTGCCAGCAGCCTCCGGGCAGGCTACAATGAGCAGTTCTTC.

This clone was seen a few times. V usage is TRBV7-9 and J usage is TRBJ2-7, with 8 bases fitting TRBD2. The V gene end was trimmed by 5 bases and the J gene end by 6 bases; junction bases not matched to a gene: 9. The CDR3 is made up of 14 amino acids. Germline V CDR1 and CDR2: SEHNR, FQNEAQ (reference sequence). The CDR3 bases are TGTGCCAGCAGCCCCCGAGGCGGGGGGACCGAGCAGTACTTC. It is translated as CASSPRGGGTEQYF.

This clone came up a few times. This chain joins TRBV29-1 and TRBJ1-2; 9 bases match TRBD1. Germline lookup yields CDR1 SQVTM and CDR2 ANQGSEA. J gave up 7 bases and V 2 bases, and 11 bases lay outside the gene matches. The CDR3 has 15 amino acids. CDR3 sequence reads: CSVEPNTGGRGGYTF. CDR3 DNA sequence: TGCAGCGTTGAACCCAATACAGGGGGCCGCGGTGGCTACACCTTC.

This clone was detected only a few times. The genes are TRBV4-1 and TRBJ2-3; D possibly corresponds to TRBD2 (6 bases). V was clipped by 1 base and J by 0 bases, with 8 bases between them. The germline gives CDR1 MGHRA, CDR2 YSYEKL. The CDR3 has 15 amino acids. The CDR3 is CASSQGGGSTDTQYF. The CDR3 DNA reads as TGCGCCAGCAGCCAAGGTGGGGGGAGCACAGATACGCAGTATTTT.

The chain recombines TRBV7-8 with TRBJ2-2; D gene ambiguous. The CDR3 covers 13 residues. Germline loops: CDR1 SGHVS, CDR2 FQNEAQ. V was cut by 1 base and J by 5 bases, with 5 bases left in between. The CDR3 spells CASSLVETGELFF. The DNA for the CDR3 is TGTGCCAGCAGCTTAGTAGAGACCGGGGAGCTGTTTTTT. The full variable domain, its missing parts supplied by reference TRBV7-8 and TRBJ2-2, is GAGVSQSPRYKVAKRGQDVALRCDPISGHVSLFWYQQALGQGPEFLTYFQNEAQLDKSGLPSDRFFAERPEGSVSTLKIQRTQQEDSAVYLCASSLVETGELFFGEGSRLTVL.

This clone showed up just a few times. The chain combines TRBV5-1 with TRBJ2-3, with 9 bases fitting TRBD2. Per germline, CDR1 SGHRS and CDR2 YFSETQ. The J segment lost 4 bases and the V segment lost 4 bases, leaving 4 bases of the junction unmatched. This CDR3 has 14 amino acids. The CDR3 DNA reads TGCGCCAGCAGCCTGGGACTAGCTTCAGATACGCAGTATTTT. Protein sequence: CASSLGLASDTQYF.

This clone has a handful of counts. J is TRBJ1-1 and V is TRBV7-3, with a weak D call TRBD1 (6 bases). The germline V gene has CDR1 SGHTA and CDR2 FQGTGA. V was pared by 5 bases and J by 7 bases, with 23 bases between. CDR3 length equals 16 residues. CDR3 bases: TGTGCCAGCAGCCTCTCAACCGGGACGGGGGCCTTTGAAGCTTTCTTT. Amino acids: CASSLSTGTGAFEAFF. The whole variable domain, filled in from reference TRBV7-3 and TRBJ1-1, reads GAGVSQTPSNKVTEKGKYVELRCDPISGHTALYWYRQSLGQGPEFLIYFQGTGAADDSGLPNDRFFAVRPEGSVSTLKIQRTERGDSAVYLCASSLSTGTGAFEAFFGQGTRLTVV.

The genes are TRBV28 and TRBJ1-5, with D possibly matching TRBD1 (5 bases). Trimming stripped 11 bases from V and 2 bases from J, with 13 bases between. Germline V CDR1 and CDR2: MDHEN, SYDVKM. The CDR3 totals 13 residues. CDR3 in amino acids: CASRRGGNQPQHF. In DNA, the CDR3 is TGTGCCTCCCGGCGGGGGGGCAATCAGCCCCAGCATTTT.

The J gene is TRBJ1-1, the V gene TRBV9; a weak D match, TRBD1 (5 bases). The CDR3 consists of 11 residues. Trimming took 3 bases from V and 12 from J, leaving 12 bases between them. Per the germline V gene, CDR1 is SGDLS and CDR2 is YYNGEE. CDR3 nucleotide sequence: TGTGCCAGCAGCGGGGACTTGTCGACTTTCTTT. The encoded protein is CASSGDLSTFF.

V is TRBV27 and J is TRBJ1-3; 8 bases are a match to TRBD1. The CDR3 consists of 15 residues. Per the germline V gene, CDR1 is MNHEY and CDR2 is SMNVEV (reference sequence). J gave up 2 bases and V 4 bases, and 4 bases lay outside the gene matches. The CDR3 DNA sequence: TGTGCCAGCAGTTCCGACAGGGGCCCTGGAAACACCATATATTTT. Its protein is CASSSDRGPGNTIYF.